This T cell receptor beta chain was captured in a study of radiotherapy plus CTLA-4 blockade in lung cancer. Study-wide results and limits: Blood TCR clones of tumor origin expanded after radiotherapy plus ipilimumab.

This clone occurred once. The target antigen is unknown. Libraries were prepared by immunoSEQ multiplex PCR; TCRdb keeps only in-frame clonotypes and omits some of them. The data hold some 70,000 clones, with around 80% observed a single time. Germline V gene lookup returns CDR1 MNHNY and CDR2 SVGAGI (reference sequence). V shed 6 bases and J shed 0 bases, with 4 bases lying between them. This CDR3 has 12 amino acids. V gene TRBV6-6 combines with J gene TRBJ2-3; D uncertain. This specimen was peripheral blood, taken from a patient treated with radiotherapy plus ipilimumab. This receptor was identified in a human donor with non-small cell lung cancer who had a complete response to radiotherapy plus ipilimumab. The CDR3 sequence is CASRQSTDTQYF. The DNA for the CDR3 is TGTGCCAGCAGGCAGAGCACAGATACGCAGTATTTT.